One and the same sample provided the 30 T cell receptor beta chains below, sequenced in a study of immune evolution from preneoplasia to lung adenocarcinoma. Libraries were prepared by immunoSEQ multiplex PCR; TCRdb keeps only in-frame clonotypes and omits some of them. The repertoire consists of roughly 1,900 clones, with about 80% occurring once and the leading ten covering about 15%. Specimen: FFPE atypical adenomatous hyperplasia tissue from the lung. The sample's subset: atypical adenomatous hyperplasia (AAH), lung preneoplasia. The receptors were sampled from a person in their 70s with lung adenocarcinoma.

This chain links TRBV6-5 with TRBJ2-1; maybe TRBD2 (5 bases). Germline CDR1 reads MNHEY; CDR2 reads SVGAGI. V lost 5 bases to trimming and J lost 5 bases, with 13 bases between them. CDR3 length equals 14 residues. CDR3 sequence (DNA): TGTGCCAGCAGTCACTTACTAGAAAACAATGAGCAGTTCTTC. Its translation: CASSHLLENNEQFF.

This clone has just one count. The chain couples TRBV4-1 to TRBJ2-7; no definite D call. V shed 6 bases and J shed 0 bases, with 12 bases lying between them. The CDR3 sequence is 14 residues long. Looked up from germline, CDR1 is MGHRA and CDR2 is YSYEKL. The chain's CDR3 is CASSPDESSYEQYF. In DNA, the CDR3 is TGCGCCAGCAGTCCTGACGAGAGCTCCTACGAGCAGTACTTC.

J is TRBJ2-1 and V is TRBV28, with 12 bases fitting TRBD2. The CDR3 length is 13 residues. The V and J ends lost 6 bases and 7 bases, in that order; junction bases with no gene match: 1. Germline V lookup: CDR1 MDHEN, CDR2 SYDVKM. The CDR3 sequence is CASRTSGSNEQFF. The CDR3 nucleotides read TGTGCCAGCAGGACTAGCGGGAGTAATGAGCAGTTCTTC. Full variable domain (rest looked up from reference TRBV28 and TRBJ2-1): DVKVTQSSRYLVKRTGEKVFLECVQDMDHENMFWYRQDPGLGLRLIYFSYDVKMKEKGDIPEGYSVSREKKERFSLILESASTNQTSMYLCASRTSGSNEQFFGPGTRLTVL.

The chain joins TRBV5-1 to TRBJ1-3, with 8 bases identical to TRBD1. J lost 0 bases, V lost 3 bases, and 5 bases had no gene match. The CDR3 is 16 residues long. From germline, CDR1 is SGHRS and CDR2 YFSETQ. In DNA, the CDR3 is TGCGCCAGCAGCTCGACAGGGGCCGGCTCTGGAAACACCATATATTTT. Protein: CASSSTGAGSGNTIYF.

V is TRBV5-1 and J is TRBJ2-7; possible D gene TRBD1, 5 bases. In germline, CDR1 is SGHRS, CDR2 YFSETQ. The CDR3 runs 14 residues. Trimming stripped 0 bases from V and 0 bases from J, with 7 bases between. The CDR3 bases are TGCGCCAGCAGCTTGGTGACAGACTCCTACGAGCAGTACTTC. Translation gives CASSLVTDSYEQYF.

The V call is TRBV23-1, the J call TRBJ1-2; 9 nucleotides align to TRBD1. TRBV23-1 is an ORF for which the function is uncertain. This CDR3 has 12 residues. With 9 bases clipped from V and 5 bases from J, the junction kept 4 bases outside the gene matches. This CDR3 reads CARKGTGYGYTF. The DNA of the CDR3 is TGCGCCAGGAAAGGGACAGGGTATGGCTACACCTTC.

As concerns this clone: Here the CDR3 omits its conserved ending phenylalanine or tryptophan, so a read error is the likely source. It is unclear where the CDR3 begins or ends on the DNA, so no DNA is shown, and the CDR3 is as TCRdb lists it. The chain joins TRBV30 to TRBJ2-7; the table's D call, TRBD2, was not checked against the DNA. The CDR3 adds up to 10 amino acids, both ends counted. Germline V gives CDR1 GTSNPN, CDR2 SVGIG (reference sequence). CDR3 region: CAWARLAGAD.

V and J are TRBV6-5 and TRBJ2-7; no reliable D call. Trimming took off 4 bases at V and 1 base at J, with 8 bases between the two ends. Germline CDR1 is MNHEY and CDR2 is SVGAGI. This CDR3 has 13 residues. CDR3 sequence reads: CASSFTISYEQYF. In nucleotides, the CDR3 is TGTGCCAGCAGTTTTACCATATCCTACGAGCAGTACTTC.

CDR3 nucleotides: TGTGCCAGCAGCCGATGGGGGGACAATGAGCAGTTCTTC. This encodes CASSRWGDNEQFF. This chain links TRBV6-5 with TRBJ2-1, with D perhaps matching TRBD2 (6 bases). From germline, CDR1 is MNHEY and CDR2 SVGAGI. The CDR3 totals 13 residues. Trimming took off 6 bases at V and 5 bases at J, with 11 bases between the two ends.

CDR3 nucleotides: TGTGCCAGCAGCTTAGCAGGGAGAGAAAAACTGTTTTTT. This sequence encodes CASSLAGREKLFF. The chain carries TRBV7-2 and TRBJ1-4; D is ambiguous. Germline V gene lookup returns CDR1 SGHTA and CDR2 FQGNSA. The CDR3 runs to 13 residues. V lost 0 bases and J lost 8, with 7 bases in between. The full variable domain, its missing parts supplied by reference TRBV7-2 and TRBJ1-4, is GAGVSQSPSNKVTEKGKDVELRCDPISGHTALYWYRQSLGQGLEFLIYFQGNSAPDKSGLPSDRFSAERTGGSVSTLTIQRTQQEDSAVYLCASSLAGREKLFFGSGTQLSVL.

The chain is built from TRBV6-1 and TRBJ2-6, with unresolved D. Germline CDR1 reads MNHNS; CDR2 reads SASEGT. The CDR3 has 13 amino acids. Trimming removed 8 bases at V and 0 bases at J, with 5 bases between. The CDR3 bases are TGTGCCAGCCAGCTCTCTGGGGCCAACGTCCTGACTTTC. Translated, it gives CASQLSGANVLTF.

The chain carries TRBV19 and TRBJ2-3, with TRBD2 matching over 8 bases. In germline, CDR1 is LNHDA, CDR2 SQIVND (reference sequence). The CDR3 is made up of 14 amino acids. V was pared by 7 bases and J by 4 bases, with 7 bases of the junction left unmatched. CDR3 bases: TGTGCCAGTAAAGAAGCGGGAGAAGCAGATACGCAGTATTTT. As protein: CASKEAGEADTQYF. The complete variable domain, with remaining parts taken from reference TRBV19 and TRBJ2-3, reads DGGITQSPKYLFRKEGQNVTLSCEQNLNHDAMYWYRQDPGQGLRLIYYSQIVNDFQKGDIAEGYSVSREKKESFPLTVTSAQKNPTAFYLCASKEAGEADTQYFGPGTRLTVL.

This clone came up a few times. This chain joins TRBV6-5 and TRBJ2-2; 7 bases match TRBD2. The CDR3 sequence is 15 residues long. Germline trimming cut 4 bases from V and 7 bases from J; bases unmatched to any gene: 9. Germline V gene sequence: CDR1 MNHEY, CDR2 SVGAGI. The CDR3 sequence is CASSSERSGNGELFF. CDR3 nucleotides: TGTGCCAGCAGTTCCGAGCGGAGCGGGAACGGGGAGCTGTTTTTT.

The chain recombines TRBV27 with TRBJ2-1, with 13 positions matching TRBD2. J gave up 2 bases and V 5 bases, and 9 bases lay outside the gene matches. The CDR3 consists of 18 residues. In germline, CDR1 is MNHEY, CDR2 SMNVEV (reference sequence). This CDR3 reads CASSPGTSGNRAYNEQFF. CDR3 nucleotides: TGTGCCAGCAGTCCCGGGACTAGCGGGAACCGCGCCTACAATGAGCAGTTCTTC.

This sequence joins TRBV19 and TRBJ2-1; 8 nucleotides line up with TRBD2. Germline assignment: CDR1 LNHDA and CDR2 SQIVND (reference sequence). The CDR3 covers 14 residues. After removal of 5 bases from V and 6 bases from J, the junction contained 6 bases not matched to a gene. DNA for the CDR3: TGTGCCAGTAGTCTAGGACTAGCCTCCAATGAGCAGTTCTTC. This codes for CASSLGLASNEQFF.

This chain connects TRBV7-9 to TRBJ1-2; a possible D gene is TRBD1 (5 bases). Trimming cost V 5 bases and J 7 bases, with 8 bases left between them. Germline V gene lookup returns CDR1 SEHNR and CDR2 FQNEAQ (reference sequence). The CDR3 consists of 11 residues. CDR3 amino acids: CASSLQGGYTF. CDR3 in DNA: TGTGCCAGCAGCCTCCAGGGTGGCTACACCTTC.

This clone appeared once. The chain couples TRBV7-2 to TRBJ2-1, with 8 bases lining up with TRBD2. V was clipped by 3 bases and J by 12 bases; unmatched bases: 1. CDR1 SGHTA and CDR2 FQGNSA come from the germline V gene. This CDR3 is 11 amino acids long. This CDR3 is CASSLSGGQFF. DNA for the CDR3: TGTGCCAGCAGCTTGAGCGGGGGGCAGTTCTTC.

This clone was counted only a few times. This chain connects TRBV6-6 to TRBJ1-6, with D tentatively TRBD1 (5 bases). Trimming pared 0 bases from V and 7 bases from J, leaving 10 bases between. There are 15 residues in the CDR3. Per the germline V gene, CDR1 is MNHNY and CDR2 is SVGAGI (reference sequence). The CDR3 bases are TGTGCCAGCAGTTACTCGGTGCAGGGCAATTCACCCCTCCACTTT. Its protein product is CASSYSVQGNSPLHF.

The gene calls are TRBV30 and TRBJ2-5; TRBD2 matches 9 bases. V lost 0 bases to trimming and J lost 4 bases; unmatched junction nucleotides: 24. The germline gives CDR1 GTSNPN, CDR2 SVGIG (reference sequence). The CDR3 consists of 21 residues. Written as DNA, the CDR3 is TGTGCCTGGAGTGTAGAAATCCAACTAGCGGGTCCACCACGCCTGGGAGAGACCCAGTACTTC. Encoded protein: CAWSVEIQLAGPPRLGETQYF.

The chain joins TRBV4-2 to TRBJ1-2; D not certain. With 4 bases removed from V and 8 bases from J, the gap between germline ends came to 23 bases. The CDR3 consists of 16 residues. Germline V gives CDR1 LGHNA, CDR2 YNFKEQ. CDR3 sequence: CASSRSDREKENGYTF. For the CDR3, the DNA is TGTGCCAGCAGCCGCTCAGACCGGGAGAAAGAAAACGGCTACACCTTC.

This sequence joins TRBV14 and TRBJ1-3, with D possibly matching TRBD1 (5 bases). The CDR3 consists of 16 residues. Germline V gene sequence: CDR1 SGHDN, CDR2 FVKESK. Trimming cost V 2 bases and J 4 bases, with 15 bases left between them. The CDR3 protein is CASSQYTRGTGNTIYF. CDR3 in DNA: TGTGCCAGCAGCCAATATACTCGGGGGACGGGAAACACCATATATTTT.

V usage is TRBV7-9 and J usage is TRBJ1-1; 7 bases line up with TRBD1. Germline trimming cut 5 bases from V and 4 bases from J; bases unmatched to any gene: 10. Germline V gene lookup returns CDR1 SEHNR and CDR2 FQNEAQ (reference sequence). The CDR3 totals 15 residues. The CDR3 loop is CASSRLQGRGTEAFF. As DNA, the CDR3 is TGTGCCAGCAGCCGCCTACAGGGGCGCGGCACTGAAGCTTTCTTT.

This clone is a singleton in its sample. This sequence joins TRBV16 and TRBJ1-2, with no clear D. The ends were cut back, 4 bases at V and 6 bases at J, with 21 bases in the middle. CDR1 and CDR2 from the germline V gene are KGHSY and FQNENV. The CDR3 extends over 16 amino acids. The CDR3 loop is CASSRPFGLPLDGYTF. The CDR3 coding sequence is TGTGCCAGCAGCCGACCCTTCGGACTGCCACTGGATGGCTACACCTTC.

The chain recombines TRBV6-1 with TRBJ2-7; D ambiguous. Trimming left V 2 bases short and J 7 bases short, with 9 bases between. The CDR3 totals 12 residues. Germline CDR1 reads MNHNS; CDR2 reads SASEGT. The DNA for the CDR3 is TGTGCCAGCAGTGAAATCGGTCGAGAGCAGTACTTC. Translating it yields CASSEIGREQYF.

V and J are TRBV7-8 and TRBJ2-5; maybe TRBD2 (5 bases). With 0 bases removed from V and 9 bases from J, the gap between germline ends came to 17 bases. Looked up from germline, CDR1 is SGHVS and CDR2 is FQNEAQ. CDR3 length equals 15 residues. CDR3: CASSLAHPGVSAQYF. CDR3 coding DNA: TGTGCCAGCAGCTTAGCCCATCCCGGGGTCTCGGCCCAGTACTTC.

The rearrangement uses TRBV11-3 and TRBJ2-1; D is unresolved. The CDR3 has 15 residues. The germline V gene has CDR1 SGHNT and CDR2 YENEEA. V lost 5 bases, J lost 7 bases, and 18 bases lay in between. The CDR3 DNA follows: TGTGCCAGCAGCCCTCTAAACGGGCTGGCGAATGAGCAGTTCTTC. This codes for CASSPLNGLANEQFF.

This clone showed up just once. The J gene is TRBJ2-3, the V gene TRBV25-1; no definite D call. Between the trimmed V and J ends, which lost 5 bases and 11 bases, there was a span of 23 bases. The CDR3 loop spans 15 amino acids. The germline gives CDR1 MGHDK, CDR2 SYGVNS. This CDR3 is CASSNPLQPSIRQYF. CDR3 nucleotides: TGTGCCAGCAGTAACCCACTCCAGCCGAGTATTAGGCAGTATTTT.

The genes are TRBV7-8 and TRBJ1-4, with a weak D call TRBD1 (5 bases). Per germline, CDR1 SGHVS and CDR2 FQNEAQ. CDR3 size: 17 residues. Trimming shortened V by 4 bases and J by 8 bases, and 23 bases separated the two germline ends. The CDR3: CASSSSRTGVNFEKLFF. CDR3 nucleotides: TGTGCCAGCAGCTCCAGCCGGACGGGGGTGAATTTCGAAAAACTGTTTTTT.

J is TRBJ1-4 and V is TRBV18, with TRBD1 matching 7 bases. V was pared by 4 bases and J by 7 bases, with 6 bases of the junction left unmatched. Germline V lookup: CDR1 KGHSH, CDR2 LQKENI. The CDR3 loop spans 14 amino acids. CDR3 coding DNA: TGTGCCAGCTCACTTAACAGGGGTGGTGAAAAACTGTTTTTT. This gives the protein CASSLNRGGEKLFF.

The chain employs TRBV7-9 and TRBJ2-2; 7 nucleotides match TRBD1. The CDR3 length is 15 residues. The junction had 3 bases not matched to a gene; V was cut back by 0 bases and J by 5 bases. CDR1 and CDR2 (germline): SEHNR, FQNEAQ (reference sequence). DNA of the CDR3: TGTGCCAGCAGCTTAGCAGGGGGCCGGACCGGGGAGCTGTTTTTT. It translates to CASSLAGGRTGELFF.